Sequencing of this T cell receptor (beta chain) was carried out in a study of shared clonotypes between healthy human individuals. It was at deep level that the assay was run. TCRdb's table, derived via immunoSEQ multiplex PCR, lists solely in-frame clones and lacks some. The sample gives about 2 million clones, about 95% of which show up once; around 1.1% is in the top ten. CD8 cells regarded as naive lacked CD45RO, were positively chosen for CCR7, and omitted terminally differentiated effector memory CD45RA+ cells. Donation came from healthy HIV-negative adults that had no recent acute infections or vaccinations. CDR3 length equals 13 residues. V gave up 3 bases and J gave up 1 base, with 7 bases separating them. Per the germline V gene, CDR1 is MNHEY and CDR2 is SMNVEV (reference sequence). About this clone: This sample includes further DNA sequences coding for the same CDR3.

V gene TRBV27 combines with J gene TRBJ2-7, with a possible D match to TRBD2 (5 bases). This clonotype originated in a man between 18 and 35 years old in good health. The specimen sequenced was naive CD8+ T cells sorted from blood. Here the CDR3 DNA reads TGTGCCAGCAGTTTGACGGGGTCCTACGAGCAGTACTTC. As protein: CASSLTGSYEQYF.